This T cell receptor beta chain emerged from a study of radiation and T cells in renal cell carcinoma. Study observations and caveats: Top tumor clonotypes rose in blood 2 weeks post-radiation, then contracted. Pretreatment tumor biopsies were lacking, so baseline clonotypes are unknown.

This sample's time point: baseline pretreatment blood. Sample treatment: 15 Gy SBRT to primary tumor, nephrectomy 4 weeks later. Serial blood draws occurred at baseline and 2 and 4 weeks post-SBRT. The length of the CDR3 is 14 residues. In germline, CDR1 is SGDLS, CDR2 YYNGEE. V gave up 0 bases and J gave up 7 bases, with 11 bases separating them. The method was immunoSEQ multiplex PCR; TCRdb's version includes in-frame clones alone and lacks a portion of them. The sample carries 20,000 to 25,000 clones, about 80% recorded once. With regard to this clone: Its target is unknown.

The sequencing here drew on blood, taken from a patient whose treatment included radiotherapy and nephrectomy. The rearrangement links TRBV9 to TRBJ2-4; D unclear. The clonotype comes from a man aged 60 to 69 with renal cell carcinoma. The CDR3 DNA sequence: TGTGCCAGCAGCGTAGCTGGATGGAGTAACATTCAGTACTTC. It yields the protein CASSVAGWSNIQYF.